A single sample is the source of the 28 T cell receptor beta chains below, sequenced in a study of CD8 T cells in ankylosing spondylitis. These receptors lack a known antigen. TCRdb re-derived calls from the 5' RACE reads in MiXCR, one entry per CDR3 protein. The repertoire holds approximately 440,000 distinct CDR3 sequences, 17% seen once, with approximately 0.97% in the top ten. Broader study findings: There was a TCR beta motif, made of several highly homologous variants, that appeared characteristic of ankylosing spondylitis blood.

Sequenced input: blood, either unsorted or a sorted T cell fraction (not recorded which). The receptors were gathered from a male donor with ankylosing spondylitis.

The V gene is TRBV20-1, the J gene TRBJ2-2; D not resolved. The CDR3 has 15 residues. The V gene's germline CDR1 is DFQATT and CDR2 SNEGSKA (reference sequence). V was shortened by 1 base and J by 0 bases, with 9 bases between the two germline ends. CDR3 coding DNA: TGCAGTGCTAGAGCGGCTCTACCGAACACCGGGGAGCTGTTTTTT. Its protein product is CSARAALPNTGELFF.

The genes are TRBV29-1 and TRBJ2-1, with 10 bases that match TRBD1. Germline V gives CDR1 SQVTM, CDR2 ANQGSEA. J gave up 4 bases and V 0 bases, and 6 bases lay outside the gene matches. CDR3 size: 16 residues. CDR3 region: CSVEDPGQGWYNEQFF. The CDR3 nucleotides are TGCAGCGTTGAAGATCCGGGACAGGGGTGGTACAATGAGCAGTTCTTC.

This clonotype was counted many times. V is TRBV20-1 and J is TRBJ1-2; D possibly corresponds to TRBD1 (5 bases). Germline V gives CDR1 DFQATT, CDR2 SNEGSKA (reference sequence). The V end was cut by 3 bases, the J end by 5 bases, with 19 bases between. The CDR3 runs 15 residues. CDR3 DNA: TGCAGTGCTAGGGGGCCCAACAGACGACATTATGGCTACACCTTC. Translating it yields CSARGPNRRHYGYTF.

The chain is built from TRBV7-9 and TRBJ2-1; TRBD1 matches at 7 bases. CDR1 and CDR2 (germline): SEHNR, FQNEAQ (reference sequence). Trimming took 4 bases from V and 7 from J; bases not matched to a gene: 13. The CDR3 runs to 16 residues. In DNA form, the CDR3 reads TGTGCCAGCAGCTCCCGAGGGGGAACAGGGGATAATGAGCAGTTCTTC. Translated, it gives CASSSRGGTGDNEQFF. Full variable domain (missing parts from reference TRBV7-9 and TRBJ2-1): DTGVSQNPRHKITKRGQNVTFRCDPISEHNRLYWYRQTLGQGPEFLTYFQNEAQLEKSRLLSDRFSAERPKGSFSTLEIQRTEQGDSAMYLCASSSRGGTGDNEQFFGPGTRLTVL.

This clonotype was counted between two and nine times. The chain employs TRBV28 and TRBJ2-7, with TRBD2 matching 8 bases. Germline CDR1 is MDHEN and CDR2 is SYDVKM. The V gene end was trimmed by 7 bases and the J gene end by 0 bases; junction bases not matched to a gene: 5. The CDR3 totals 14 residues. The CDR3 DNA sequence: TGTGCCAGCAAACCCGGGACTAGCTCCTACGAGCAGTACTTC. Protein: CASKPGTSSYEQYF. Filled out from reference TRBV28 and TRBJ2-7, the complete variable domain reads DVKVTQSSRYLVKRTGEKVFLECVQDMDHENMFWYRQDPGLGLRLIYFSYDVKMKEKGDIPEGYSVSREKKERFSLILESASTNQTSMYLCASKPGTSSYEQYFGPGTRLTVT.

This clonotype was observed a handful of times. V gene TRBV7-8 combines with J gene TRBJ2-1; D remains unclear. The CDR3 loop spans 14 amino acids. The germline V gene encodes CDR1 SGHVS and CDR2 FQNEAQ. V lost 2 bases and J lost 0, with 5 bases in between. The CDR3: CASSLRVSYNEQFF. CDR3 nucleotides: TGTGCCAGCAGCTTACGGGTCTCCTACAATGAGCAGTTCTTC.

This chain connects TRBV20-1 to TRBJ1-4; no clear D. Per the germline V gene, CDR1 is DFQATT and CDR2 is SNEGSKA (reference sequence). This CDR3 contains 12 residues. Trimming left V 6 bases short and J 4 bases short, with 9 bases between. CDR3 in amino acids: CSAGSRNEKLFF. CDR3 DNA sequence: TGCAGTGCCGGCAGCCGTAATGAAAAACTGTTTTTT.

The CDR3: CSAPGATGGGQPQHF. CDR3 sequence (DNA): TGCAGTGCGCCGGGGGCCACAGGGGGCGGTCAGCCCCAGCATTTT. The chain recombines TRBV20-1 with TRBJ1-5; 9 bases are a match to TRBD1. Germline V gene sequence: CDR1 DFQATT, CDR2 SNEGSKA (reference sequence). V shed 6 bases and J 6 bases; nucleotides not matched to a gene: 12. The CDR3 length is 15 residues.

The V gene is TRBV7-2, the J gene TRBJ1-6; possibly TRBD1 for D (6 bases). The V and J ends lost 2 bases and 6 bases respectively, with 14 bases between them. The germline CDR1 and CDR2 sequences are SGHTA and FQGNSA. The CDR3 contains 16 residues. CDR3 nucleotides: TGTGCCAGCAGCTTACACCACAGGGTGTCTAATTCACCCCTCCACTTT. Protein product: CASSLHHRVSNSPLHF.

The CDR3 is CASRSGVGTEAFF. The DNA of the CDR3 is TGTGCCAGCAGGAGCGGGGTTGGTACTGAAGCTTTCTTT. The gene calls are TRBV2 and TRBJ1-1, with D uncertain. Trimming took off 6 bases at V and 5 bases at J, with 13 bases between the two ends. CDR1 SNHLY and CDR2 FYNNEI come from the germline V gene. The CDR3 contains 13 residues.

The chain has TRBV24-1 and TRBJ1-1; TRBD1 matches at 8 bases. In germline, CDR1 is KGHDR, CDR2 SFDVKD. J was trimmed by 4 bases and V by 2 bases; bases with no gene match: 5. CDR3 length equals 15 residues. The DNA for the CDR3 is TGTGCCACCAGTGATTCCCGGACAGGGAGCACTGAAGCTTTCTTT. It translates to CATSDSRTGSTEAFF.

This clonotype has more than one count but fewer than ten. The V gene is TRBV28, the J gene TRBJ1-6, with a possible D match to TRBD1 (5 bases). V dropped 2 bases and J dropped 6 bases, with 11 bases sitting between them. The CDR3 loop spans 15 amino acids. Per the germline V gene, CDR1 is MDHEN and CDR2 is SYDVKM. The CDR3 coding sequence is TGTGCCAGCAGTTTACAGGGAAAGGGTAATTCACCCCTCCACTTT. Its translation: CASSLQGKGNSPLHF.

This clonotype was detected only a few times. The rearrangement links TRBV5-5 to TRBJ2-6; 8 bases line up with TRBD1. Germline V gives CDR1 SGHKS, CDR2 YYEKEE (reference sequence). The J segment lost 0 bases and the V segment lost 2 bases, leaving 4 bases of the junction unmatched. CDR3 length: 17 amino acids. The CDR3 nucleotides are TGTGCCAGCAGCTTTAGGACAGGGTTCTCTGGGGCCAACGTCCTGACTTTC. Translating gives CASSFRTGFSGANVLTF.

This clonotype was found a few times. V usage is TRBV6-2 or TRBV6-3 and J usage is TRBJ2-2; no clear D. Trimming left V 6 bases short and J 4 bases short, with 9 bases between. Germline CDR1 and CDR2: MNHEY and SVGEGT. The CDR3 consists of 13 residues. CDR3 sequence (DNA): TGTGCCAGCAGGTCCCCCCCCACCGGGGAGCTGTTTTTT. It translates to CASRSPPTGELFF.

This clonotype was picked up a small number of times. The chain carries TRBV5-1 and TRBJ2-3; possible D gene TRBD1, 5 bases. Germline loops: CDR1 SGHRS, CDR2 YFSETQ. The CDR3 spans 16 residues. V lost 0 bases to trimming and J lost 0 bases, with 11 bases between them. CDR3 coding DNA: TGCGCCAGCAGCTTGGTGTTGACAGCTAGCACAGATACGCAGTATTTT. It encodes CASSLVLTASTDTQYF.

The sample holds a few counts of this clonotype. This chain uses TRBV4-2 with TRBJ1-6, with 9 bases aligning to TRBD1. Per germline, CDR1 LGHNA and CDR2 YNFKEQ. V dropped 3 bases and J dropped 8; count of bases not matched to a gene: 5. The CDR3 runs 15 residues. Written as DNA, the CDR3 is TGTGCCAGCAGCCAGAACCGGGACAGGGATTCACCCCTCCACTTT. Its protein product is CASSQNRDRDSPLHF.

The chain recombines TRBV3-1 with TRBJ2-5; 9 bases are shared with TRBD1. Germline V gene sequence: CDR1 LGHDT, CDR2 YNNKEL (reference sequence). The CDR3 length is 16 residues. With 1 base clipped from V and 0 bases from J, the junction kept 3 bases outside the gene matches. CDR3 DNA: TGTGCCAGCAGCCAAGCCGGGACAGGGTACCAAGAGACCCAGTACTTC. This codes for CASSQAGTGYQETQYF.

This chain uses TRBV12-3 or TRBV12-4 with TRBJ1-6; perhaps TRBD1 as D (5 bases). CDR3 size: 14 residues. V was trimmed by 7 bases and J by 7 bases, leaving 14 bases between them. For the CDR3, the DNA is TGTGCCAGCACCCGGGTGGGGCAAAATTCACCCCTCCACTTT. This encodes CASTRVGQNSPLHF.

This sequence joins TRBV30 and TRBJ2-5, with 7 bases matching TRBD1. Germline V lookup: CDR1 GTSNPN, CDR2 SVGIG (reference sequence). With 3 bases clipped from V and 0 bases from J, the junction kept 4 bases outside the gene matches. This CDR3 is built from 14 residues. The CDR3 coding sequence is TGTGCCTGGAGCGGGACAGAGTACCAAGAGACCCAGTACTTC. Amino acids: CAWSGTEYQETQYF.

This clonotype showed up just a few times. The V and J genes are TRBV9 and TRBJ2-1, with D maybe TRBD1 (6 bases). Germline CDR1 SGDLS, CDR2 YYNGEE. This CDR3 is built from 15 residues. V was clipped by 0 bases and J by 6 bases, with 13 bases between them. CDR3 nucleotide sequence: TGTGCCAGCAGCGTAGGTACAGGGCTAAGCAATGAGCAGTTCTTC. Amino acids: CASSVGTGLSNEQFF.

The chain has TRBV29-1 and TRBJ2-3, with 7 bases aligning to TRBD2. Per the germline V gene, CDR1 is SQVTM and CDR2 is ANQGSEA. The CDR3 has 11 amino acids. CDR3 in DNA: TGCGGATCGCGGCGGGGGGATACGCAGTATTTT. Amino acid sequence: CGSRRGDTQYF.

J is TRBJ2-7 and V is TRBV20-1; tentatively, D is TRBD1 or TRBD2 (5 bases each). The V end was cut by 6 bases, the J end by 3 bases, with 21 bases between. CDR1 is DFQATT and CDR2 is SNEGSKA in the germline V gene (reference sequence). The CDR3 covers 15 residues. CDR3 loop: CSAPRGGGWNYEQYF. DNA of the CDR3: TGCAGTGCCCCAAGAGGTGGGGGTTGGAACTACGAGCAGTACTTC.

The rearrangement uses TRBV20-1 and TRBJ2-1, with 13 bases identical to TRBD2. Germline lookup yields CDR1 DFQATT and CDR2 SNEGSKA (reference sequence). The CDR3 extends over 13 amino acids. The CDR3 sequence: CRVTSGGRGEQFF. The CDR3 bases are TGCAGGGTGACTAGCGGGGGGCGGGGTGAGCAGTTCTTC.

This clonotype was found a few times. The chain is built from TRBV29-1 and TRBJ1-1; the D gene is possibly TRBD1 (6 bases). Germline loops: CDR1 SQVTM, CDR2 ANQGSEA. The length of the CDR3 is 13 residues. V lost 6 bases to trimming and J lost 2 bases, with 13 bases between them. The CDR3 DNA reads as TGCAGCGTGTACGGACAGTCTAACACTGAAGCTTTCTTT. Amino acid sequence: CSVYGQSNTEAFF.

The CDR3 here is CASSPRQPVLAFF. The CDR3 DNA reads TGTGCCAGCTCACCACGGCAGCCGGTGTTAGCTTTCTTT. This rearrangement joins TRBV18 to TRBJ1-1; no firm D call. In germline, CDR1 is KGHSH, CDR2 LQKENI. V was shortened by 1 base and J by 10 bases, with 13 bases between the two germline ends. CDR3 length equals 13 residues.

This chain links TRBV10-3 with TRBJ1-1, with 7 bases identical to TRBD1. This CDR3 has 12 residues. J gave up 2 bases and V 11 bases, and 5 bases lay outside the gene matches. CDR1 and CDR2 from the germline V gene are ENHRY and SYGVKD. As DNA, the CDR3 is TGTGCCGCAGCAGGGGGTAACACTGAAGCTTTCTTT. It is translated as CAAAGGNTEAFF.

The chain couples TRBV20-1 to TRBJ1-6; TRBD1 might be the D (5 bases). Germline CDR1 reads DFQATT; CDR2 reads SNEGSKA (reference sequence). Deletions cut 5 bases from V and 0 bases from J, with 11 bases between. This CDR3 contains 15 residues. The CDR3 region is CSAWDRSSYNSPLHF. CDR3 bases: TGCAGTGCTTGGGACCGTAGCTCCTATAATTCACCCCTCCACTTT.

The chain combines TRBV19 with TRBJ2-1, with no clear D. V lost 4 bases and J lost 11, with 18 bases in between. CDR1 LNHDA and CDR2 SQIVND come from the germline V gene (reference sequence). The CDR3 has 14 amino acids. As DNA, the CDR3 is TGTGCCAGTAGTAACGGTGGGCCACAATATAAGCAGTTCTTC. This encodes CASSNGGPQYKQFF.